This record covers a single T cell receptor beta chain. The data originate from a study of blood T cell repertoires in COVID-19. Study at large: Specimens from acute and convalescent COVID-19 originated in the United States, Italy and Spain. Sample material is recorded as cDNA or gDNA derived from T cells, B-cell-depleted T cells, or PBMCs.

Authors' methods: Using reference gene primer amplification, nucleated cell counts were estimated. The table came from immunoSEQ multiplex PCR; TCRdb's copy has only in-frame clones and leaves some out. D and trimming were read from the DNA, whereas the V and J calls and clone size are those reported in that table. The sample contains about 120,000 clones, about 83% of which appear only once. The CDR3 runs to 12 residues. V gave up 4 bases and J gave up 8 bases, with 11 bases separating them. Germline CDR1 and CDR2: MNHEY and SVGAGI. The chain is built from TRBV6-5 and TRBJ1-2, with TRBD1 as a possible D gene (5 bases). The TCR was taken from a woman aged 50 to 60 with acute or convalescent COVID-19. The sample consisted of peripheral blood. In DNA form, the CDR3 reads TGTGCCAGCAGTTCATCAACAGGAGGCTACACCTTC. It codes for CASSSSTGGYTF.